A selection of T cell receptor beta chains follows, all from one sample in a study of T cell clonotyping in hematopoietic cell transplantation. Sequencing used immunoSEQ multiplex PCR; TCRdb keeps in-frame clones, though not all of them. Altogether some 5,100 clones are present, 77% being singletons, with the ten largest covering 27%. Sample: PBMCs, taken 100 days after allogeneic stem cell transplant. These receptors came from a male patient in his 50s who had an allogeneic stem cell transplant from an unrelated donor, so the T cells may come from the graft donor. Some clones in this sample may be carry-over from other donors' samples. The CDR3 runs from the conserved cysteine through the conserved F or W. A D gene is named only where the DNA matches it firmly. Clone size appears in some rows only: once, few, many, or a class for an expanded clone.

v_call	clone_size	j_call	d_call	cdr3_aa	cdr3_nt
TRBV9	.	TRBJ1-1	.	CASSPRWDYTEAFF	TGTGCCAGCAGCCCCCGATGGGATTACACTGAAGCTTTCTTT
TRBV5-4	.	TRBJ2-7	TRBD2	CASSSGGSGRYEQYF	TGTGCCAGCAGCTCGGGGGGGAGCGGGAGATACGAGCAGTACTTC
TRBV29-1	.	TRBJ2-7	.	CSGQNYYEQYF	TGCAGTGGGCAGAACTACTACGAGCAGTACTTC
TRBV5-1	.	TRBJ2-7	.	CASSQSIQRDTYEQYF	TGCGCCAGCAGCCAATCCATCCAGCGCGACACCTACGAGCAGTACTTC
TRBV5-1	few	TRBJ2-5	TRBD2	CASSLPLAGQETQYF	TGCGCCAGCAGCTTACCCCTAGCGGGTCAAGAGACCCAGTACTTC
TRBV6-1	.	TRBJ1-5	TRBD1	CASSSKDRIHQPQHF	TGTGCCAGCAGTTCAAAGGACAGGATTCATCAGCCCCAGCATTTT
TRBV29-1	once	TRBJ1-5	TRBD1	CSVASTGDSNQPQHF	TGCAGCGTTGCCTCGACAGGGGACAGCAATCAGCCCCAGCATTTT
TRBV4-3	.	TRBJ2-6	.	CASSQHSGSGANVLTF	TGCGCCAGCAGCCAACATTCCGGGTCCGGGGCCAACGTCCTGACTTTC
TRBV5-4	.	TRBJ1-6	.	CASSLAGPYNSPLHF	TGTGCCAGCAGCTTGGCGGGGCCGTATAATTCACCCCTCCACTTT
TRBV20-1	.	TRBJ2-1	.	CSARAVHEQFF	TGCAGTGCTAGAGCGGTTCATGAGCAGTTCTTC
TRBV7-9	.	TRBJ1-2	.	CARLPSGYTF	TGTGCCAGACTCCCTTCGGGCTACACCTTC
TRBV21-1	few	TRBJ1-2	.	CASSFNGRGNYGYTF	TGTGCCAGCAGCTTCAACGGCAGGGGAAACTATGGCTACACCTTC
TRBV5-4	.	TRBJ1-1	.	CASSVPAGGNTEAFF	TGTGCCAGCAGCGTACCAGCGGGGGGAAACACTGAAGCTTTCTTT
TRBV30	.	TRBJ2-3	.	CAWSAGASTDTQYF	TGTGCCTGGAGTGCAGGGGCCAGCACAGATACGCAGTATTTT
TRBV29-1	.	TRBJ1-1	.	CSVEVFMNTEAFF	TGCAGCGTTGAGGTATTCATGAACACTGAAGCTTTCTTT
TRBV10-3	.	TRBJ1-1	TRBD1	CASTGGSTEAFF	TGTGCCAGTACAGGGGGAAGCACTGAAGCTTTCTTT
TRBV30	.	TRBJ2-3	TRBD2	CARTSGNPSTDTQYF	TGTGCCCGGACTAGCGGGAACCCCAGCACAGATACGCAGTATTTT
TRBV30	once	TRBJ1-3	.	CAWTRGSPGNTIYF	TGTGCCTGGACCCGGGGGAGTCCTGGAAACACCATATATTTT
TRBV5-1	.	TRBJ1-1	TRBD1	CASSFDRDRDITNTEAFF	TGCGCCAGCAGCTTTGACCGGGACAGGGATATCACTAACACTGAAGCTTTCTTT
TRBV5-1	.	TRBJ2-7	.	CASSSDADLNF	TGCGCCAGCAGCTCGGACGCCGATTTGAACTTC
TRBV5-6	.	TRBJ2-7	TRBD1	CASSLTLTGGAEQYF	TGTGCCAGCAGCTTGACACTGACAGGGGGCGCCGAGCAGTACTTC
TRBV30	.	TRBJ1-2	.	CAWTVAGFSNGYTF	TGTGCCTGGACGGTTGCAGGGTTTTCGAATGGCTACACCTTC
TRBV5-6	.	TRBJ1-2	.	CASSAPQQAYGYTF	TGTGCCAGCAGCGCCCCCCAACAGGCCTATGGCTACACCTTC
TRBV4-2	.	TRBJ1-5	TRBD1	CASSQSGQALLSNQPQHF	TGTGCCAGCAGCCAATCGGGACAGGCTCTATTGAGCAATCAGCCCCAGCATTTT
TRBV29-1	.	TRBJ1-2	.	CSVPRSNYGYTF	TGCAGCGTCCCCAGGTCTAACTATGGCTACACCTTC
TRBV7-3	.	TRBJ2-1	.	CASSLRSGLAAYNEQFF	TGTGCCAGCAGCTTAAGGTCAGGCCTAGCTGCCTACAATGAGCAGTTCTTC
TRBV28	.	TRBJ1-4	.	CASSSNRELFF	TGTGCCAGCAGTTCGAACAGGGAACTGTTTTTT
TRBV19	.	TRBJ2-7	.	CASIDAGSYEQYF	TGTGCCAGTATCGACGCCGGCTCCTACGAGCAGTACTTC
TRBV18	medium-sized	TRBJ1-2	.	CASSPRTESYGYTF	TGTGCCAGCTCACCCCGGACAGAAAGCTATGGCTACACCTTC
TRBV2	.	TRBJ1-4	.	CASSEMRGEKLFF	TGTGCCAGCAGTGAGATGAGAGGGGAAAAACTGTTTTTT
TRBV2	once	TRBJ2-7	.	CASSVLGTSEQYF	TGTGCCAGCAGTGTTCTTGGTACCTCCGAGCAGTACTTC
TRBV5-3	.	TRBJ1-3	.	CARSLRLSGNTIYF	TGTGCCAGAAGCTTGCGGCTCTCTGGAAACACCATATATTTT
TRBV5-1	.	TRBJ2-5	.	CASSIVEDPAHQETQYF	TGCGCCAGCAGTATCGTAGAAGATCCAGCTCACCAAGAGACCCAGTACTTC
TRBV11-3	.	TRBJ2-7	.	CASSLTGYNEQYF	TGTGCCAGCAGCTTAACAGGTTATAACGAGCAGTACTTC
TRBV30	.	TRBJ2-1	.	CAWSVLGLGANNEQFF	TGTGCCTGGAGTGTACTGGGCCTAGGGGCCAACAATGAGCAGTTCTTC
TRBV9	.	TRBJ2-3	TRBD2	CASSLAGVDTQYF	TGTGCCAGCTCCTTAGCGGGAGTAGATACGCAGTATTTT
TRBV30	.	TRBJ1-2	TRBD1	CAWRTPGGIYGYTF	TGTGCCTGGAGGACTCCAGGGGGGATCTATGGCTACACCTTC
TRBV6-6	.	TRBJ1-5	TRBD1	CASSYRTGSSNQPQHF	TGTGCCAGCAGTTACAGGACAGGGTCTAGCAATCAGCCCCAGCATTTT
TRBV19	.	TRBJ2-7	.	CASSPGQTYEQYF	TGTGCCAGTAGTCCGGGACAAACTTACGAGCAGTACTTC
TRBV7-9	.	TRBJ2-5	TRBD1	CASSLTNRGETQYF	TGTGCCAGCAGCTTAACGAACAGGGGAGAGACCCAGTACTTC
TRBV6-5	large	TRBJ1-2	TRBD1	CASSTQTGTIYGYTF	TGTGCCAGCAGCACTCAGACAGGGACGATTTATGGCTACACCTTC
TRBV15	.	TRBJ2-1	.	CATSRDGYNEQFF	TGTGCCACCAGCAGAGACGGCTACAATGAGCAGTTCTTC
TRBV7-8	.	TRBJ2-2	TRBD2	CASSLVATSGSPGELFF	TGTGCCAGCAGCTTAGTTGCGACTAGCGGGAGCCCCGGGGAGCTGTTTTTT
TRBV30	few	TRBJ1-1	.	CAWSSQGDTEAFF	TGTGCCTGGAGTTCCCAGGGCGACACTGAAGCTTTCTTT
TRBV30	.	TRBJ2-7	.	CAWSGAGDGIDEQYF	TGTGCCTGGAGCGGTGCAGGGGATGGTATAGACGAGCAGTACTTC
TRBV29-1	.	TRBJ2-5	TRBD2	CSVARVWSGSEGETQYF	TGCAGCGTGGCGAGGGTGTGGAGCGGGAGTGAGGGAGAGACCCAGTACTTC
TRBV6-1	.	TRBJ2-6	.	CASSESVGSGANVLTF	TGTGCCAGCAGTGAATCCGTCGGATCTGGGGCCAACGTCCTGACTTTC
TRBV30	.	TRBJ1-2	.	CAWSRRGRSYGYTF	TGTGCCTGGAGTAGGCGGGGCAGGTCCTATGGCTACACCTTC
TRBV2	.	TRBJ2-1	.	CASREKDPAVNEQFF	TGTGCCAGCAGGGAAAAGGACCCGGCCGTCAATGAGCAGTTCTTC
TRBV30	.	TRBJ2-1	.	CAWSGEGATYNEQFF	TGTGCCTGGAGTGGAGAGGGAGCTACCTACAATGAGCAATTCTTC
TRBV6-1	.	TRBJ1-4	.	CASSSREDTKLFF	TGTGCCAGCTCGTCTAGGGAGGATACTAAACTGTTTTTT
TRBV5-1	.	TRBJ1-4	.	CASAATPNEKLFF	TGCGCCAGCGCGGCGACACCTAATGAAAAACTGTTTTTT
TRBV2	.	TRBJ1-2	.	CASSDEGPRGYTF	TGTGCCAGCAGTGATGAGGGGCCCCGCGGCTACACCTTC
TRBV27	.	TRBJ1-5	TRBD1	CASSLWGGQGGPDQPQHF	TGTGCCAGCAGTTTATGGGGAGGACAGGGGGGTCCAGATCAGCCCCAGCATTTT
TRBV29-1	.	TRBJ2-7	.	CSVEDRGRGSYEQYF	TGCAGCGTTGAAGATCGAGGCAGGGGCTCCTACGAGCAGTACTTC
TRBV11-1	.	TRBJ2-7	.	CASSLSQGYEQYF	TGTGCCAGCAGCTTATCCCAGGGGTACGAGCAGTACTTC
TRBV5-1	.	TRBJ2-3	TRBD1	CASSSQGTGEDTQYF	TGCGCCAGCAGCTCCCAGGGGACAGGGGAGGATACGCAGTATTTT
TRBV5-1	.	TRBJ2-5	.	CASSLPRRQIQETQYF	TGCGCCAGCAGCTTGCCAAGGCGACAGATTCAAGAGACCCAGTACTTC